This is a list of T cell receptor beta chains from one sample in a study of blood T cell repertoires in COVID-19. The protocol was immunoSEQ multiplex PCR, while the TCRdb copy is restricted to in-frame clones and leaves out a portion. The sample has approximately 260,000 clones, 82% seen once. Sequenced input: peripheral blood. The source of these receptors is a woman of 80 years or more with active or convalescent COVID-19. Both conserved end residues are part of each CDR3. The D gene is left open where the match is weak. Clone size is not always given. Where it is, it says once, few, many or a class for expanded clones.

D: TRBD1; J: TRBJ1-5; size: once; V: TRBV15; CDR3: CATRTGSNQPQHF; DNA: TGTGCCACCAGGACAGGGAGTAATCAGCCCCAGCATTTT
D: .; J: TRBJ1-1; size: .; V: TRBV5-1; CDR3: CASSLAGRGNTEAFF; DNA: TGCGCCAGCAGCTTGGCAGGGCGGGGGAACACTGAAGCTTTCTTT
D: .; J: TRBJ2-2; size: .; V: TRBV19; CDR3: CASRPLGADTGELFF; DNA: TGTGCCAGTAGGCCTTTAGGGGCGGACACCGGGGAGCTGTTTTTT
D: TRBD2; J: TRBJ2-1; size: once; V: TRBV2; CDR3: CASEREAPYNEQFF; DNA: TGTGCCAGCGAGCGGGAGGCACCCTACAATGAGCAGTTCTTC
D: TRBD2; J: TRBJ2-2; size: few; V: TRBV29-1; CDR3: CSAFGGGQRGGELFF; DNA: TGCAGCGCCTTCGGCGGGGGGCAGCGTGGCGGGGAGCTGTTTTTT
D: .; J: TRBJ1-3; size: .; V: TRBV5-1; CDR3: CASSSGSGNTIYF; DNA: TGCGCCAGCAGTTCAGGCTCTGGAAACACCATATATTTT
D: TRBD2; J: TRBJ2-7; size: few; V: TRBV27; CDR3: CASSSRGLAGDLSYEQYF; DNA: TGTGCCAGCAGCTCAAGGGGACTAGCGGGGGACCTGTCCTACGAGCAGTACTTC
D: .; J: TRBJ2-7; size: .; V: TRBV28; CDR3: CASSLSVNRAYEQYF; DNA: TGTGCCAGCAGTTTAAGTGTCAACAGGGCCTACGAGCAGTACTTC
D: .; J: TRBJ1-5; size: .; V: TRBV5-1; CDR3: CASSPLPDSNQPQHF; DNA: TGCGCCAGCAGCCCGTTGCCAGATAGCAATCAGCCCCAGCATTTT
D: .; J: TRBJ2-5; size: .; V: TRBV7-9; CDR3: CASSLAVTRETQYF; DNA: TGTGCCAGCAGCTTGGCGGTCACGAGAGAGACCCAGTACTTC
D: .; J: TRBJ1-4; size: .; V: TRBV5-1; CDR3: CASSLAGEGGEKLFF; DNA: TGCGCCAGCAGCTTGGCCGGGGAGGGAGGAGAAAAACTGTTTTTT
D: .; J: TRBJ1-1; size: .; V: TRBV18; CDR3: CASSPAGANTEAFF; DNA: TGTGCCAGCTCACCCGCCGGTGCCAACACTGAAGCTTTCTTT
D: TRBD1; J: TRBJ2-7; size: few; V: TRBV7-8; CDR3: CASSPSWGQNYEQYF; DNA: TGTGCCAGCAGCCCTTCCTGGGGACAGAACTACGAGCAGTACTTC
D: TRBD1; J: TRBJ2-5; size: .; V: TRBV2; CDR3: CASSAWGQGARETQYF; DNA: TGTGCCAGCAGTGCATGGGGACAGGGGGCAAGGGAGACCCAGTACTTC
D: .; J: TRBJ1-1; size: .; V: TRBV19; CDR3: CASSTVGGGTHTEAFF; DNA: TGTGCCAGTAGTACCGTTGGTGGGGGCACCCACACTGAAGCTTTCTTT
D: .; J: TRBJ2-2; size: .; V: TRBV3-1/TRBV3-2; CDR3: CASSQLQGTGELFF; DNA: TGTGCCAGCAGCCAGTTACAGGGCACCGGGGAGCTGTTTTTT
D: TRBD1; J: TRBJ1-2; size: .; V: TRBV2; CDR3: CASSEAQDRGHGYTF; DNA: TGTGCCAGCAGTGAAGCGCAGGACAGGGGGCATGGCTACACCTTC
D: TRBD1; J: TRBJ1-1; size: .; V: TRBV28; CDR3: CASSYRGQAEAFF; DNA: TGTGCCAGCAGCTACAGGGGGCAGGCTGAAGCTTTCTTT
D: TRBD1; J: TRBJ2-5; size: .; V: TRBV5-1; CDR3: CASSLSPYGQGAVGDRETQYF; DNA: TGCGCCAGCAGCTTGTCCCCTTACGGACAGGGGGCTGTAGGGGATAGAGAGACCCAGTACTTC
D: TRBD1; J: TRBJ1-2; size: .; V: TRBV5-1; CDR3: CASSSGQYGYTF; DNA: TGCGCCAGCAGCTCGGGACAGTATGGCTACACCTTC
D: .; J: TRBJ1-4; size: .; V: TRBV7-9; CDR3: CASSTTGRGDEKLFF; DNA: TGTGCCAGCAGCACCACAGGGCGGGGGGATGAAAAACTGTTTTTT
D: TRBD2; J: TRBJ2-7; size: .; V: TRBV3-1/TRBV3-2; CDR3: CASSQDQGLAGGLMNF; DNA: TGTGCCAGCAGCCAAGATCAGGGACTAGCGGGGGGGCTGATGAACTTC
D: TRBD1; J: TRBJ2-3; size: .; V: TRBV10-3; CDR3: CAISDQGTGGTDTQYF; DNA: TGTGCCATCAGTGATCAGGGGACAGGGGGTACAGATACGCAGTATTTT
D: TRBD1; J: TRBJ2-2; size: .; V: TRBV25-1; CDR3: CASSDRGQGTGELFF; DNA: TGTGCCAGCAGTGACAGGGGGCAGGGCACCGGGGAGCTGTTTTTT
D: .; J: TRBJ2-3; size: .; V: TRBV6-2/TRBV6-3; CDR3: CASSYSIGDLGPSSDTQYF; DNA: TGTGCCAGCAGTTACTCGATAGGTGACCTCGGTCCTAGCTCAGATACGCAGTATTTT
D: TRBD2; J: TRBJ2-7; size: once; V: TRBV6-5; CDR3: CASSQPTSGTYEQYF; DNA: TGTGCCAGCAGTCAGCCGACTAGCGGGACCTACGAGCAGTACTTC
D: TRBD1; J: TRBJ2-7; size: .; V: TRBV29-1; CDR3: CSVDPGTGDRGQYF; DNA: TGCAGCGTGGATCCCGGGACAGGGGACAGAGGGCAGTACTTC
D: .; J: TRBJ2-3; size: once; V: TRBV28; CDR3: CASSSPTATQYF; DNA: TGTGCCAGCAGTTCCCCAACAGCTACGCAGTATTTT
D: .; J: TRBJ2-2; size: .; V: TRBV5-1; CDR3: CASSFQWRTGELFF; DNA: TGCGCCAGCAGCTTTCAGTGGAGGACCGGGGAGCTGTTTTTT
D: .; J: TRBJ1-1; size: .; V: TRBV5-1; CDR3: CASSSGTLENTEAFF; DNA: TGCGCCAGCAGCTCAGGGACACTTGAGAACACTGAAGCTTTCTTT
D: .; J: TRBJ1-1; size: few; V: TRBV14; CDR3: CASSLYGGRMNTEAFF; DNA: TGTGCCAGCAGCCTCTACGGGGGGCGGATGAACACTGAAGCTTTCTTT
D: .; J: TRBJ1-1; size: .; V: TRBV9; CDR3: CASSVAGGAATEAFF; DNA: TGTGCCAGCAGCGTAGCCGGCGGGGCAGCTACTGAAGCTTTCTTT
D: TRBD1; J: TRBJ1-5; size: .; V: TRBV28; CDR3: CASSFNRGVSQPQHF; DNA: TGTGCCAGCAGTTTCAACAGGGGGGTTAGTCAGCCCCAGCATTTT
D: .; J: TRBJ2-7; size: .; V: TRBV2; CDR3: CASSPHPDFEQYF; DNA: TGTGCCAGCAGTCCTCATCCGGACTTCGAGCAGTACTTC
D: TRBD1; J: TRBJ2-3; size: few; V: TRBV2; CDR3: CASGQGVDTQYF; DNA: TGTGCCAGCGGCCAGGGGGTGGATACGCAGTATTTT
D: TRBD1; J: TRBJ2-7; size: .; V: TRBV6-5; CDR3: CASTGGQVRSYEQYF; DNA: TGTGCCAGCACCGGAGGACAGGTCCGCTCCTACGAGCAGTACTTC
D: TRBD1; J: TRBJ1-5; size: .; V: TRBV4-1; CDR3: CASSQDLTGGMEPQHF; DNA: TGCGCCAGCAGCCAAGATCTGACAGGGGGCATGGAGCCCCAGCATTTT
D: .; J: TRBJ1-5; size: .; V: TRBV29-1; CDR3: CSAPPHSNQPQHF; DNA: TGCAGCGCCCCCCCACATAGCAATCAGCCCCAGCATTTT
D: TRBD1; J: TRBJ1-2; size: .; V: TRBV18; CDR3: CASSARTGLRAF; DNA: TGTGCCAGCTCAGCAAGGACAGGACTTAGGGCCTTC
D: TRBD1; J: TRBJ1-2; size: few; V: TRBV19; CDR3: CASSISRQGREGYTF; DNA: TGTGCCAGTAGTATCTCCCGACAGGGGAGGGAAGGCTACACCTTC
D: .; J: TRBJ2-1; size: .; V: TRBV19; CDR3: CASSINFITRNNEQFF; DNA: TGTGCCAGTAGTATTAATTTTATTACTAGAAACAATGAGCAGTTCTTC
D: .; J: TRBJ2-7; size: .; V: TRBV4-1; CDR3: CASSHQTAQYEQYF; DNA: TGCGCCAGCAGCCACCAGACAGCCCAATACGAGCAGTACTTC
D: TRBD1; J: TRBJ1-2; size: .; V: TRBV6-5; CDR3: CASSYHTGVGGYTF; DNA: TGTGCCAGCAGTTACCACACAGGGGTTGGGGGCTACACCTTC
D: TRBD2; J: TRBJ2-5; size: once; V: TRBV5-1; CDR3: CASSLIIAGKGQETQYF; DNA: TGCGCCAGCAGCTTGATCATAGCGGGAAAGGGACAAGAGACCCAGTACTTC
D: .; J: TRBJ1-1; size: few; V: TRBV6-5; CDR3: CASTLYSNTEAFF; DNA: TGTGCCAGCACTCTATACAGTAACACTGAAGCTTTCTTT
D: TRBD1; J: TRBJ1-1; size: .; V: TRBV13; CDR3: CASSLMLGQPNTEAFF; DNA: TGTGCCAGCAGCTTAATGTTGGGACAGCCCAACACTGAAGCTTTCTTT
D: .; J: TRBJ2-3; size: .; V: TRBV3-1/TRBV3-2; CDR3: CASSLLHLQTGIPQDTQYF; DNA: TGTGCCAGCAGTCTCCTTCATCTTCAAACCGGGATACCTCAAGATACGCAGTATTTT
D: TRBD1; J: TRBJ1-4; size: .; V: TRBV6-1; CDR3: CASSDLVRGQGKLFF; DNA: TGTGCCAGCAGTGATTTAGTAAGGGGGCAAGGAAAACTGTTTTTT
D: TRBD2; J: TRBJ2-3; size: .; V: TRBV28; CDR3: CASAGTSGSTDTQYF; DNA: TGTGCCAGCGCGGGGACTAGCGGGAGCACAGATACGCAGTATTTT
D: .; J: TRBJ2-1; size: .; V: TRBV11-2; CDR3: CASSIRRTRSYNEQFF; DNA: TGTGCCAGCAGCATCAGGAGGACCCGCTCCTACAATGAGCAGTTCTTC
D: TRBD1; J: TRBJ1-5; size: .; V: TRBV29-1; CDR3: CSVGAGTANQPQHF; DNA: TGCAGCGTTGGGGCCGGGACAGCAAATCAGCCCCAGCATTTT
D: TRBD1; J: TRBJ1-1; size: .; V: TRBV2; CDR3: CASSEGQGVAFF; DNA: TGTGCCAGCAGTGAAGGTCAGGGGGTAGCTTTCTTT
D: TRBD1; J: TRBJ2-5; size: once; V: TRBV10-3; CDR3: CAIGTGGETQYF; DNA: TGTGCCATTGGGACAGGGGGAGAGACCCAGTACTTC
D: .; J: TRBJ2-3; size: .; V: TRBV5-6; CDR3: CASSSKSTDTQYF; DNA: TGTGCCAGCAGCTCAAAATCCACAGATACGCAGTATTTT
D: .; J: TRBJ1-1; size: .; V: TRBV25-1; CDR3: CASSDFDAVNRGTEAFF; DNA: TGTGCCAGCAGTGACTTCGACGCGGTCAACCGGGGCACTGAAGCTTTCTTT